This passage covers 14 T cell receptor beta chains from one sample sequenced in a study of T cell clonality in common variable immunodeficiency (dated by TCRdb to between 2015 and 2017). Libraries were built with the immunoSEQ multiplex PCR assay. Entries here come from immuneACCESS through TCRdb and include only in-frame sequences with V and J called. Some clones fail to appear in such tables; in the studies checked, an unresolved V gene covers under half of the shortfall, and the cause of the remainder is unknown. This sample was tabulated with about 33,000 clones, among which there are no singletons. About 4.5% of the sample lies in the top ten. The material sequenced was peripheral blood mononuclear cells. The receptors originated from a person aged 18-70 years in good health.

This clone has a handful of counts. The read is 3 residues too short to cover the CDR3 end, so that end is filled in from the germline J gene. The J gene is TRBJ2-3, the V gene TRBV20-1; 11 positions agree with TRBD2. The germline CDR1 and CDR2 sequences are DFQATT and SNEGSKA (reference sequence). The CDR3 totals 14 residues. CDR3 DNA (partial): TGCAGTGCTAGGCTAGCGGGAGGAGGCGAGACG. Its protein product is CSARLAGGGET. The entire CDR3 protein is CSARLAGGGETQYF.

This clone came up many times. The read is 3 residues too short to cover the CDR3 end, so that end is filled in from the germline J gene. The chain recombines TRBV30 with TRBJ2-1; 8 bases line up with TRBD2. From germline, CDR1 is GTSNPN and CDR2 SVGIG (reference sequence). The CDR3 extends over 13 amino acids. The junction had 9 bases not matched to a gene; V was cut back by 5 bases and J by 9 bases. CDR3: CAWEGAGAVEQFF. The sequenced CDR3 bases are TGTGCCTGGGAAGGAGCGGGAGCGGTTGAG.

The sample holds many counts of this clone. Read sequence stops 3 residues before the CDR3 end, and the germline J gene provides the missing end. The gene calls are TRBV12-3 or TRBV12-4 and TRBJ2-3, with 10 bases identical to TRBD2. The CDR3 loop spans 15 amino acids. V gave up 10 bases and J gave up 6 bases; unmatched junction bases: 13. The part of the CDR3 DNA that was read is TGTGCCACCAAATGGACTAGCGGCCAAATCGATACG. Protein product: CATKWTSGQIDT. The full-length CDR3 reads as CATKWTSGQIDTQYF.

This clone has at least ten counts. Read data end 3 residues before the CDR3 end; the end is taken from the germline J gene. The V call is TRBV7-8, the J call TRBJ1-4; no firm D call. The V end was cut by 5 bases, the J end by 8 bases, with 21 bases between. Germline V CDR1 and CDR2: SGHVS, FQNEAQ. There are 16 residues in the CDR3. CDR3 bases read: TGTGCCAGCAGCGCCCTCCGTGGAAGGGCGCTCGAAAAA. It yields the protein CASSALRGRALEK. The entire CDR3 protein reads CASSALRGRALEKLFF.

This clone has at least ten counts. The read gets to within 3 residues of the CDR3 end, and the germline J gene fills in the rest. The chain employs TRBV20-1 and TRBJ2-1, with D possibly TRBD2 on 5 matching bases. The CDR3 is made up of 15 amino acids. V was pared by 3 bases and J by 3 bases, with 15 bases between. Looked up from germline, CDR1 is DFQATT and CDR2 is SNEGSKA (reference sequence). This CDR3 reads CSARDGDRGYNEQFF. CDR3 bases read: TGCAGTGCTAGGGATGGAGACCGGGGCTACAATGAG.

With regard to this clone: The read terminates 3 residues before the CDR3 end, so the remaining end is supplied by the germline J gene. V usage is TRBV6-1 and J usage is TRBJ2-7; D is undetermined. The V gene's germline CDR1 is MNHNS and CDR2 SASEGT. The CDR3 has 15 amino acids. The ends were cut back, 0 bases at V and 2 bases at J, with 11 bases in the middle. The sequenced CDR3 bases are TGTGCCAGCAGTGAAGCAACGACTCGGACCTACGAG. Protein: CASSEATTRTYE. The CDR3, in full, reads CASSEATTRTYEQYF.

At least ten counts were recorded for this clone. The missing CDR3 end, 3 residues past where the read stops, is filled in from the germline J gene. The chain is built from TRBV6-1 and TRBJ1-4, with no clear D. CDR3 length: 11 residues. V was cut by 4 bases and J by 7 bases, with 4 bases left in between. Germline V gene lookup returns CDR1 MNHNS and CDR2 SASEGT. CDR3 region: CASSGGEKLFF. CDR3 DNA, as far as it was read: TGTGCCAGCAGTGGAGGTGAAAAA.

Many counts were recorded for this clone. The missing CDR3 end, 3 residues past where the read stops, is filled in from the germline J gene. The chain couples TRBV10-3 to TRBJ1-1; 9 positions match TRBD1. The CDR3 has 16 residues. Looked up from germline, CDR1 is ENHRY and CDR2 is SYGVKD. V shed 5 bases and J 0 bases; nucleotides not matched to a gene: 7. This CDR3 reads CAISSGTGLMNTEAFF. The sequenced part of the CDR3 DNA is TGTGCCATCAGTAGCGGGACAGGGCTCATGAACACTGAA.

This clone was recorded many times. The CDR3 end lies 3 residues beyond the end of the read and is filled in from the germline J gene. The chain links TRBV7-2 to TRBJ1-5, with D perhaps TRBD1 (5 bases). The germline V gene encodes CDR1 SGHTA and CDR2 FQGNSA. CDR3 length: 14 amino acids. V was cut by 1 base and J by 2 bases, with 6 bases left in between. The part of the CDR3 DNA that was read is TGTGCCAGCAGCTTAGGAGGGGGCAATCAGCCC. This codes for CASSLGGGNQP. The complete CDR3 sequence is CASSLGGGNQPQHF. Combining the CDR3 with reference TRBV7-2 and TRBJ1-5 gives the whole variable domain GAGVSQSPSNKVTEKGKDVELRCDPISGHTALYWYRQSLGQGLEFLIYFQGNSAPDKSGLPSDRFSAERTGGSVSTLTIQRTQQEDSAVYLCASSLGGGNQPQHFGDGTRLSIL.

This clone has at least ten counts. The part of the CDR3 DNA that was read is TGCAGTGCTAGAGATCTAGCGGCCTACGAG. The encoded protein is CSARDLAAYE. The complete CDR3 reads CSARDLAAYEQYF. The V gene is TRBV20-1, the J gene TRBJ2-7; TRBD2 aligns across 7 bases. The read terminates 3 residues ahead of where the CDR3 ends, so the germline J gene completes it. Germline values: CDR1 DFQATT, CDR2 SNEGSKA (reference sequence). V gave up 0 bases and J gave up 2 bases; unmatched junction bases: 1. CDR3 length: 13 residues.

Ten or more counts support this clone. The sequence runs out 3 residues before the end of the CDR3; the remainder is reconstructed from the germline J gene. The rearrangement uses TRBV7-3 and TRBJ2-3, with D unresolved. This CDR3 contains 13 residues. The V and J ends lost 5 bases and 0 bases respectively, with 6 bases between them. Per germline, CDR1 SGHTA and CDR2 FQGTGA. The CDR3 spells CASSQLSTDTQYF. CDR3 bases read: TGTGCCAGCAGCCAACTTAGCACAGATACG.

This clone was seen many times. The CDR3 loop reads CASGDISSYEQYF. The covered CDR3 bases are TGCGCCAGCGGCGACATTAGCTCCTACGAG. The rearrangement links TRBV5-1 to TRBJ2-7; D ambiguous. The read gets to within 3 residues of the CDR3 end, and the germline J gene fills in the rest. This CDR3 comprises 13 residues. Trimming stripped 7 bases from V and 0 bases from J, with 11 bases between. Germline loops: CDR1 SGHRS, CDR2 YFSETQ.

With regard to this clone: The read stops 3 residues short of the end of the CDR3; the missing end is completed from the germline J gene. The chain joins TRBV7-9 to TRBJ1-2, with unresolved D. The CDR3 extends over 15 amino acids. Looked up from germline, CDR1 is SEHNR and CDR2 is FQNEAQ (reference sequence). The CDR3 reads CASSSVLAATDTYTF. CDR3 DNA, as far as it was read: TGTGCCAGCAGCTCCGTACTAGCGGCAACAGATACC.

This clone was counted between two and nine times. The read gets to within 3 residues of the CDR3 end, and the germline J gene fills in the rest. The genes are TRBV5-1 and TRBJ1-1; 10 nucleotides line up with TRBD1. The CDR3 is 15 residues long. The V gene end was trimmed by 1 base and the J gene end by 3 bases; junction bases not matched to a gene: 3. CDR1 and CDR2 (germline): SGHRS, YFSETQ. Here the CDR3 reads CASSLQGQGHTEAFF. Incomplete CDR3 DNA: TGCGCCAGCAGCTTGCAGGGACAGGGGCACACTGAA. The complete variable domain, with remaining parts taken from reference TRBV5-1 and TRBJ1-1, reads KAGVTQTPRYLIKTRGQQVTLSCSPISGHRSVSWYQQTPGQGLQFLFEYFSETQRNKGNFPGRFSGRQFSNSRSEMNVSTLELGDSALYLCASSLQGQGHTEAFFGQGTRLTVV.